This is a list of T cell receptor beta chains from one sample in a study of blood T cell repertoires in COVID-19. Sequenced by immunoSEQ multiplex PCR; TCRdb stores in-frame clones only, minus some. The data show 150,000 to 180,000 clones, with about four fifths seen just once and around 0.62% held by the top ten. Sequencing was performed on peripheral blood. The receptors originated from a man aged 55 to 69 with acute or convalescent COVID-19. Each CDR3 is given with its conserved first and last residue. A D gene is named only where the DNA matches it firmly. The listing skips clone size in some rows; elsewhere it reads once, few, many or a size class.

NA TRBJ2-5 TRBD2 TRBV27 CASSLSGSGTMGETQYF TGTGCCAGCAGTTTAAGTGGCTCCGGGACTATGGGAGAGACCCAGTACTTC
NA TRBJ2-7 NA TRBV7-3 CASSRFGLDEQYF TGTGCCAGCAGCCGCTTCGGACTGGACGAGCAGTACTTC
NA TRBJ2-3 TRBD1 TRBV5-4 CASSLTGGATDTQYF TGTGCCAGCAGCTTGACAGGGGGCGCGACAGATACGCAGTATTTT
NA TRBJ1-2 NA TRBV18 CASSPPGNNYGYTF TGTGCCAGCTCACCCCCCGGGAACAACTATGGCTACACCTTC
NA TRBJ1-1 NA TRBV7-9 CASSQRARNTEAFF TGTGCCAGCAGCCAACGTGCCAGGAACACTGAAGCTTTCTTT
NA TRBJ2-7 NA TRBV27 CASSLISGVSYEQYF TGTGCCAGCAGTTTAATTTCGGGAGTGTCCTACGAGCAGTACTTC
few TRBJ2-1 TRBD1 TRBV7-2 CASRGQASRISSYNEQFF TGTGCCAGCAGAGGACAGGCCTCTCGCATTTCCTCCTACAATGAGCAGTTCTTC
NA TRBJ2-2 NA TRBV4-1 CASSFHSTANTGELFF TGCGCCAGCAGCTTCCACTCGACAGCCAACACCGGGGAGCTGTTTTTT
NA TRBJ2-1 TRBD2 TRBV2 CASSAAGAYNEQFF TGTGCCAGCAGTGCGGCGGGGGCCTACAATGAGCAGTTCTTC
NA TRBJ2-1 TRBD2 TRBV3-1/TRBV3-2 CASSTAGTSGNEQFF TGTGCCAGCAGCACGGCGGGGACTAGCGGGAATGAGCAGTTCTTC
NA TRBJ2-1 TRBD2 TRBV2 CASKWDGGVSEQFF TGTGCCAGCAAGTGGGACGGGGGGGTCAGTGAGCAGTTCTTC
NA TRBJ2-1 TRBD1 TRBV6-5 CASTPGQGNYNEQFF TGTGCCAGCACCCCAGGACAGGGTAACTACAATGAGCAGTTCTTC
NA TRBJ2-7 TRBD1 TRBV5-1 CASSRGTGHSYEQYF TGCGCCAGCAGCAGGGGGACAGGCCACTCCTACGAGCAGTACTTC
once TRBJ2-2 TRBD2 TRBV7-3 CASSLRGTSGSNTGELFF TGTGCCAGCAGCTTACGCGGGACTAGCGGTTCGAACACCGGGGAGCTGTTTTTT
once TRBJ1-1 TRBD1 TRBV29-1 CSVHPHRGMNTEAFF TGCAGCGTCCACCCCCACAGGGGAATGAACACTGAAGCTTTCTTT
few TRBJ1-2 NA TRBV12-5 CASGLREGDGYTF TGTGCTAGTGGTTTGCGGGAAGGCGATGGCTACACCTTC
NA TRBJ1-2 NA TRBV5-1 CASSSTRSGLNYGYTF TGCGCCAGCAGCTCCACAAGGTCTGGGCTTAACTATGGCTACACCTTC
once TRBJ2-1 TRBD1 TRBV18 CASSPPLQGITYNEQFF TGTGCCAGCTCACCCCCCCTACAGGGGATCACCTACAATGAGCAGTTCTTC
few TRBJ2-3 NA TRBV29-1 CSASSADTQYF TGCAGCGCGTCTAGCGCAGATACGCAGTATTTT
NA TRBJ1-1 TRBD1 TRBV12-5 CASGLGQGASGAEAFF TGTGCTAGTGGTTTGGGACAGGGGGCATCAGGGGCTGAAGCTTTCTTT
NA TRBJ2-3 TRBD1 TRBV28 CASRYRGLATDTQYF TGTGCCAGCAGATACAGGGGATTGGCTACAGATACGCAGTATTTT
NA TRBJ2-7 TRBD2 TRBV5-4 CASKLGGGSSYEQYF TGTGCCAGCAAGCTTGGCGGGGGAAGCTCCTACGAGCAGTACTTC
NA TRBJ2-3 NA TRBV4-1 CASSQGAQGNTQYF TGCGCCAGCAGCCAAGGGGCCCAGGGGAATACGCAGTATTTT
NA TRBJ1-4 NA TRBV14 CASSQGFAGLEAKKLFF TGTGCCAGCAGCCAAGGATTCGCGGGACTTGAGGCGAAGAAACTGTTTTTT
NA TRBJ2-5 TRBD2 TRBV5-5 CASSLGTSGSTAETQYF TGTGCCAGCAGCCTCGGGACTAGCGGGAGCACGGCGGAGACCCAGTACTTC
NA TRBJ1-1 NA TRBV5-1 CASSLESRPTTEAFF TGCGCCAGCAGCTTGGAGTCAAGACCGACTACTGAAGCTTTCTTT
NA TRBJ2-3 NA TRBV7-2 CASSLVEGTQYF TGTGCCAGCAGCTTGGTTGAGGGTACGCAGTATTTT
once TRBJ2-7 NA TRBV7-8 CASSRTRISYEQYF TGTGCCAGCAGCAGAACGCGGATCTCCTACGAGCAGTACTTC
NA TRBJ2-1 NA TRBV7-6 CASSHPRNEQFF TGTGCCAGCAGCCACCCCAGAAATGAGCAGTTCTTC
NA TRBJ2-2 NA TRBV24-1 CATAPSVGELFF TGTGCCACCGCGCCTAGCGTCGGGGAGCTGTTTTTT
NA TRBJ1-5 NA TRBV28 CASSLSLGFGAQPQHF TGTGCCAGCAGTTTATCTTTGGGGTTTGGGGCTCAGCCCCAGCATTTT
NA TRBJ2-3 NA TRBV28 CASSPPNLGTDTQYF TGTGCCAGCAGCCCCCCGAATTTAGGCACAGATACGCAGTATTTT
NA TRBJ2-6 NA TRBV4-1 CASSQTGSGANVLTF TGCGCCAGCAGCCAAACAGGGTCTGGGGCCAACGTCCTGACTTTC
NA TRBJ2-3 TRBD2 TRBV18 CASSPPLTNPSGSWDTQYF TGTGCCAGCTCACCACCGCTTACTAATCCTAGCGGGAGTTGGGATACGCAGTATTTT
few TRBJ2-3 TRBD2 TRBV19 CASSIDGGSTDTQYF TGTGCCAGTAGTATTGACGGCGGGAGTACAGATACGCAGTATTTT
NA TRBJ2-5 NA TRBV11-1 CASTRGQQETQYF TGTGCCAGCACCCGGGGACAACAAGAGACCCAGTACTTC
NA TRBJ1-2 TRBD1 TRBV29-1 CSVEGQGGDYGYTF TGCAGCGTTGAGGGACAGGGGGGGGACTATGGCTACACCTTC
NA TRBJ1-2 TRBD1 TRBV28 CASSISGQYGYTF TGTGCCAGCAGCATTTCGGGACAGTATGGCTACACCTTC
NA TRBJ2-2 NA TRBV4-1 CASSLGERTGELFF TGCGCCAGCAGCCTCGGGGAGCGCACCGGGGAGCTGTTTTTT
NA TRBJ1-6 TRBD1 TRBV18 CASAKDRATYNSPLHF TGTGCCAGCGCAAAGGACAGGGCGACCTATAATTCACCCCTCCACTTT
NA TRBJ2-1 NA TRBV27 CASSFGLAVNEQFF TGTGCCAGCAGTTTCGGCCTAGCAGTCAATGAGCAGTTCTTC
NA TRBJ1-1 NA TRBV5-1 CASSPRGSTEAFF TGCGCCAGCAGCCCGAGGGGGAGCACTGAAGCTTTCTTT
NA TRBJ2-1 TRBD2 TRBV2 CASSPGLAGGRRPNEQFF TGTGCCAGCAGCCCGGGACTAGCGGGAGGGCGGCGCCCCAATGAGCAGTTCTTC
NA TRBJ2-1 NA TRBV5-8 CASSRLRGGYNEQFF TGTGCCAGCAGCCGGTTGAGGGGGGGATACAATGAGCAGTTCTTC
NA TRBJ1-2 TRBD1 TRBV7-2 CASSSRQGAYGYTF TGTGCCAGCAGCTCGCGACAGGGGGCATATGGCTACACCTTC
NA TRBJ2-2 NA TRBV3-1/TRBV3-2 CASRPGTLNTGELFF TGTGCCAGCAGACCCGGGACTCTGAACACCGGGGAGCTGTTTTTT
NA TRBJ2-7 TRBD1 TRBV6-2/TRBV6-3 CASSYSPEDRGRAEQYF TGTGCCAGCAGTTACTCTCCGGAAGACAGGGGGCGGGCCGAGCAGTACTTC
once TRBJ2-1 NA TRBV5-3 CAPRRRGQWQFF TGTGCCCCCCGGAGGCGCGGTCAATGGCAGTTCTTC
NA TRBJ2-3 NA TRBV6-2/TRBV6-3 CASRLDRSTDTQYF TGTGCCAGCCGCCTAGACAGAAGCACAGATACGCAGTATTTT
NA TRBJ1-5 NA TRBV5-4 CASSLEGGDQPQHF TGTGCCAGCAGCTTGGAAGGAGGGGACCAGCCCCAGCATTTT
NA TRBJ2-7 TRBD1 TRBV13 CASSRDSAYEQYF TGTGCCAGCAGCCGGGACAGTGCCTACGAGCAGTACTTC
few TRBJ2-5 TRBD1 TRBV2 CASSGDSLGDQYF TGTGCCAGCAGTGGGGACAGCCTCGGTGACCAGTACTTC
NA TRBJ1-6 TRBD1 TRBV5-1 CASSDQGANSPLHF TGCGCCAGCAGCGATCAGGGGGCCAATTCACCCCTCCACTTT
NA TRBJ1-3 TRBD1 TRBV3-1/TRBV3-2 CASSQVGWTGHYSGNTIYF TGTGCCAGCAGCCAAGTAGGTTGGACAGGGCACTACTCTGGAAACACCATATATTTT
NA TRBJ2-7 TRBD1 TRBV2 CASRGDRGYEQYF TGTGCCAGCAGAGGAGACAGGGGATACGAGCAGTACTTC